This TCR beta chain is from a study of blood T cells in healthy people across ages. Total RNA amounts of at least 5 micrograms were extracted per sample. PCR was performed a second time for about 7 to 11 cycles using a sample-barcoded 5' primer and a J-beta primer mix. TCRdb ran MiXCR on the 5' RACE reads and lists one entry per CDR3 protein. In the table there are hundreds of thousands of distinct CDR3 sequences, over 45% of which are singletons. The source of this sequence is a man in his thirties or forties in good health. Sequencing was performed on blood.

CDR3 sequence reads: CSALDGTGGYTF. The DNA of the CDR3 is TGCAGTGCTCTAGACGGGACAGGAGGCTACACCTTC. The V gene is TRBV20-1, the J gene TRBJ1-2; 8 positions agree with TRBD1. The CDR3 runs 12 residues. V dropped 5 bases and J dropped 8; count of bases not matched to a gene: 7. Per germline, CDR1 DFQATT and CDR2 SNEGSKA (reference sequence).